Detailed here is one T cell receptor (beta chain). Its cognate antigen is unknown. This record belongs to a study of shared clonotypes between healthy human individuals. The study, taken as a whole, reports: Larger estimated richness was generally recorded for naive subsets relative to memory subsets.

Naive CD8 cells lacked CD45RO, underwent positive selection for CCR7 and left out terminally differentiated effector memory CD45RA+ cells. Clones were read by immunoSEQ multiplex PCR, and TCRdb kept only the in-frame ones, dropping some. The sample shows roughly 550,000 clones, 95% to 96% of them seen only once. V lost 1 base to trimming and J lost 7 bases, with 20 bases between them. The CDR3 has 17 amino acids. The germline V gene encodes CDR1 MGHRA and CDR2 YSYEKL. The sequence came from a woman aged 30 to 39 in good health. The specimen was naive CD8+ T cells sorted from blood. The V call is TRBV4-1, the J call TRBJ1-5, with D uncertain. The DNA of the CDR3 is TGCGCCAGCAGCCAAGTGTGGGCGGCGGAGAAGAGCCAGCCCCAGCATTTT. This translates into CASSQVWAAEKSQPQHF.